The 14 T cell receptor beta chains reported below all come from one sample, sequenced in a study of T cell responses to AZD1222 COVID-19 vaccine. The protocol was immunoSEQ multiplex PCR, while the TCRdb copy is restricted to in-frame clones and leaves out a portion. The repertoire has about 130,000 clones, approximately 90% of them found once; the top ten carry 6.9%. Sequences were derived from peripheral blood, sampled on day 0 of AZD1222 vaccination. Source of these receptors: an adult in good health.

The chain employs TRBV7-8 and TRBJ1-4; D ambiguous. Looked up from germline, CDR1 is SGHVS and CDR2 is FQNEAQ. CDR3 length: 14 amino acids. With 5 bases removed from V and 7 bases from J, the gap between germline ends came to 14 bases. In DNA, the CDR3 is TGTGCCAGCAGCATCCGGGTTTCGGGTGAAAAACTGTTTTTT. Translating it yields CASSIRVSGEKLFF.

The V and J genes are TRBV27 and TRBJ2-7; D may correspond to TRBD1 or TRBD2 (5 bases each). Germline assignment: CDR1 MNHEY and CDR2 SMNVEV (reference sequence). The CDR3 covers 17 residues. V lost 5 bases, J lost 2 bases, and 22 bases lay in between. The chain's CDR3 is CASSLHPPPGRTYEQYF. The CDR3 DNA follows: TGTGCCAGCAGTCTTCACCCTCCCCCGGGGCGAACCTACGAGCAGTACTTC.

The chain recombines TRBV6-5 with TRBJ2-1; TRBD2 agrees at 9 bases. The germline CDR1 and CDR2 sequences are MNHEY and SVGAGI. The J segment lost 10 bases and the V segment lost 2 bases, leaving 9 bases of the junction unmatched. The CDR3 is 15 amino acids. The CDR3, as DNA: TGTGCCAGCAGTTACGTGTCTAGCGGGGCAGGAGAGCAGTTCTTC. Translating it yields CASSYVSSGAGEQFF.

The chain is built from TRBV3-1 (or the pseudogene TRBV3-2) and TRBJ2-5; D might be TRBD1 or TRBD2, each matching 7 bases. The CDR3 runs to 17 residues. V lost 4 bases and J lost 2, with 20 bases in between. The germline gives CDR1 LGHDT, CDR2 YNNKEL (reference sequence). For the CDR3, the DNA is TGTGCCAGCAGCCCACTCAGGGGGGGGGAAGTACAAGAGACCCAGTACTTC. Translation: CASSPLRGGEVQETQYF.

The chain uses TRBV4-1 and TRBJ2-2; no firm D call. Trimming shortened V by 6 bases and J by 0 bases, and 2 bases separated the two germline ends. The CDR3 has 12 residues. The V gene's germline CDR1 is MGHRA and CDR2 YSYEKL. In DNA form, the CDR3 reads TGCGCCAGCAGAACGAACACCGGGGAGCTGTTTTTT. It encodes CASRTNTGELFF.

This chain links TRBV30 with TRBJ1-1; TRBD1 is a possible D gene (5 bases). Germline lookup yields CDR1 GTSNPN and CDR2 SVGIG (reference sequence). The V end was cut by 0 bases, the J end by 8 bases, with 19 bases between. The CDR3 contains 15 residues. The CDR3 protein is CAWSVQGTAPAEAFF. DNA of the CDR3: TGTGCCTGGAGTGTACAAGGGACCGCGCCGGCGGAAGCTTTCTTT.

This sequence joins TRBV3-1 (or the pseudogene TRBV3-2) and TRBJ1-2, with D tentatively TRBD1 (5 bases). The ends were cut back, 3 bases at V and 6 bases at J, with 23 bases in the middle. The CDR3 spans 17 residues. Germline V lookup: CDR1 LGHDT, CDR2 YNNKEL (reference sequence). The CDR3 region has the DNA TGTGCCAGCAGCCATCTAGGCGGGGGATCCCTTGGTAATGGCTACACCTTC. Its protein product is CASSHLGGGSLGNGYTF.

V gene TRBV5-8 combines with J gene TRBJ2-5; TRBD1 matches at 7 bases. The CDR3 length is 15 residues. Germline V gene data show CDR1 as SGHTS and CDR2 as YDEGEE. With 4 bases clipped from V and 7 bases from J, the junction kept 13 bases outside the gene matches. The CDR3 sequence is CASSSVQGGPGTQYF. CDR3 in DNA: TGTGCCAGCAGCAGCGTACAAGGGGGCCCCGGGACCCAGTACTTC.

The CDR3, as DNA: TGTGCCAGCAGACAAACAGGGGGCAGGACCCAGTACTTC. Amino acids: CASRQTGGRTQYF. The J gene is TRBJ2-5, the V gene TRBV14, with 9 bases aligning to TRBD1. CDR3 length: 13 amino acids. The germline CDR1 and CDR2 sequences are SGHDN and FVKESK. With V trimmed by 6 bases and J by 7 bases, 6 bases remained unmatched.

This clone was detected once. The chain is built from TRBV5-3 and TRBJ1-5, with TRBD1 matching over 8 bases. TRBV5-3 is recorded as an ORF, its role being uncertain. The CDR3 totals 18 residues. Trimming at V came to 3 bases and at J to 6 bases, leaving 17 bases not matched to a gene. The chain's CDR3 is CARSSERVGRGRSQPQHF. The CDR3 DNA sequence: TGTGCCAGAAGCTCCGAGAGGGTGGGCAGGGGGCGAAGTCAGCCCCAGCATTTT.

The V gene is TRBV3-1 (or the pseudogene TRBV3-2), the J gene TRBJ2-3; TRBD2 matches 13 bases. The CDR3 has 18 amino acids. CDR1 is LGHDT and CDR2 is YNNKEL in the germline V gene (reference sequence). Trimming removed 1 base from V and 1 base from J; junction bases left unmatched: 5. The CDR3 coding sequence is TGTGCCAGCAGCCAAGGGACTAGCGGGGGCTGGGGCACAGATACGCAGTATTTT. Protein product: CASSQGTSGGWGTDTQYF.

V is TRBV29-1 and J is TRBJ2-2; TRBD1 agrees at 9 bases. Germline V CDR1 and CDR2: SQVTM, ANQGSEA. This CDR3 comprises 14 residues. J gave up 3 bases and V 4 bases, and 3 bases lay outside the gene matches. This CDR3 reads CSVVGTGYTGELFF. CDR3 nucleotide sequence: TGCAGCGTTGTCGGGACAGGGTACACCGGGGAGCTGTTTTTT.

The chain links TRBV5-5 to TRBJ2-5; tentative D call: TRBD1 (5 bases). This CDR3 is built from 14 residues. Per the germline V gene, CDR1 is SGHKS and CDR2 is YYEKEE (reference sequence). V was shortened by 4 bases and J by 1 base, with 11 bases between the two germline ends. The CDR3 DNA reads TGTGCCAGCAGCCCTGGACACGTCCAAGAGACCCAGTACTTC. It specifies CASSPGHVQETQYF.

This chain uses TRBV2 with TRBJ2-1; TRBD2 aligns across 14 bases. Trimming removed 5 bases from V and 4 bases from J; junction bases left unmatched: 1. The CDR3 contains 15 residues. CDR1 is SNHLY and CDR2 is FYNNEI in the germline V gene. CDR3 nucleotides: TGTGCCAGCAGTCGACTAGCGGGGGGGTACAATGAGCAGTTCTTC. This sequence encodes CASSRLAGGYNEQFF.